This T cell receptor beta chain was obtained from a study of sequential checkpoint blockade in melanoma (dated by TCRdb to the late 2010s). Turning to the overall study: Using 1:1 randomization, the trial assigned patients either to first-line nivolumab followed by ipilimumab (arm A) or to ipilimumab followed by nivolumab (arm B). Maintenance nivolumab was given following each of the two trial sequences. TCRbeta immunosequencing was performed on DNA from roughly 99 pretreatment melanoma tumor samples. For about two dozen patients, matched tumor biopsies were taken both before treatment and at week 13, after single-agent nivolumab (arm A) or ipilimumab (arm B). In around four fifths of the matched pre- and post-treatment tumor biopsy pairs, both biopsies came from the same lesion.

TCRbeta CDR3 regions were immunosequenced from genomic DNA with the immunoSEQ Assay. Before high-throughput sequencing, the genomic DNA was amplified using bias-controlled multiplex PCR. Processing in the source paper ran as follows. To quantify the absolute abundance of each unique TCRbeta CDR3 region, the sequences were collapsed and filtered. Clonality, defined as 1 minus Pielou's evenness, was calculated using only productive rearrangements. To compute tumor T-cell fraction, TCRbeta template counts were normalized to usable DNA, with usable DNA estimated from several housekeeping genes. A previously published method was used to identify clones with significantly greater frequencies in on-treatment samples than in baseline samples. In TCRdb, the immuneACCESS table is reduced to in-frame sequences with V and J assigned. These tables do not hold every clone; where another copy was compared, an unresolved V gene accounts for under half, and the others remain unexplained. That table is the source of V, J and clone size, and D and trimming were worked out from the DNA. The sample profile shows about 7,900 clones; less than 25% of them were found once. 5.9% of the sample rests with the top ten.

According to the study, the label for this sample's treatment or condition signals: randomized to nivolumab then ipilimumab (arm A) or the reverse (arm B). None of the patients in the trial had previously been given DNA-damaging chemotherapy. CheckMate 064, a randomized, open-label phase II trial of sequential checkpoint blockade, was the source of the samples, all of which came from patients with melanoma. Tumor TCR sequencing used genomic DNA from formalin-fixed paraffin-embedded (FFPE) tissue samples. In this sample, this clone turned up many times. Which antigen it targets is not known. Base qualities are not provided; no much larger clone lies one nucleotide away. Study-wide findings and limitations: Tumor T-cell fraction and clonality correlated with PD-L1 staining and CD8+ T-cell counts but not with mutational load. Within-arm analyses of tumor T-cell fraction were constrained by small sample sizes and reduced statistical power. Among patients in the nivolumab-first arm (arm A), tumor TIL clonality before treatment was associated with response (P = .04). Larger, independent patient cohorts are needed to validate the response-prediction model that combines TCR metrics and mutation burden. Patients with increases in tumor T-cell fraction and clonality by week 13 were approximately 30 times more likely to achieve clinical benefit.

The CDR3 runs 17 residues from the cysteine to the phenylalanine. Here the CDR3 DNA is all that survives: 51 bases in frame from base 1. Trimming takes 1 base from V and 5 bases from J, and the germline ends sit 20 bases apart. The germline V gene specifies SGHNT as CDR1 and YENEEA as CDR2. Sequenced here: tumor tissue (inferred from file names), sampled from a patient given nivolumab and ipilimumab in sequence. This TCR came from a human donor with melanoma. This receptor chain uses TRBV11-3 and TRBJ1-1; perhaps TRBD1 is the D gene, with 5 bases matching. The CDR3 region has the sequence CASSLVVGAGVGTEAFF. The DNA is as follows: TGTGCCAGCAGCTTAGTAGTCGGTGCGGGGGTTGGTACTGAAGCTTTCTTT.